Below, 4 T cell receptor beta chains from the same sample are listed, as sequenced in a study of human T cells and chemical hapten exposure. TCRdb processed the RACE reads anew with MiXCR; each CDR3 protein has one entry. The sample shows about 120,000 distinct CDR3 sequences, approximately 13% of them seen only once. Time point: pre-sensitization, week 0. Stated treatment: therapeutic diphenylcyclopropenone sensitization with weekly scalp DPC. The specimen comprised whole blood, sampled in connection with sensitization to the hapten diphenylcyclopropenone (DPC). The receptor source for this set is a woman younger than 35 with alopecia areata. Some clones in this sample may be carry-over from other donors' samples.

This clonotype was seen at least ten times. The chain uses TRBV29-1 and TRBJ1-1, with D possibly TRBD1 on 6 matching bases. V dropped 6 bases and J dropped 6 bases, with 14 bases sitting between them. Germline CDR1 is SQVTM and CDR2 is ANQGSEA. There are 12 residues in the CDR3. The CDR3 here is CSVNRESPEAFF. The CDR3 bases are TGCAGCGTGAACAGGGAGAGCCCTGAAGCTTTCTTT. The complete variable domain, with remaining parts taken from reference TRBV29-1 and TRBJ1-1, reads SAVISQKPSRDICQRGTSLTIQCQVDSQVTMMFWYRQQPGQSLTLIATANQGSEATYESGFVIDKFPISRPNLTFSTLTVSNMSPEDSSIYLCSVNRESPEAFFGQGTRLTVV.

This clonotype was counted at least ten times. The J gene is TRBJ1-1, the V gene TRBV3-1, with D possibly being TRBD1 (5 bases). Germline V lookup: CDR1 LGHDT, CDR2 YNNKEL (reference sequence). The ends were cut back, 5 bases at V and 6 bases at J, with 10 bases in the middle. The CDR3 totals 12 residues. In DNA form, the CDR3 reads TGTGCCAGCAGCTCGGGCAGGGCTGAAGCTTTCTTT. This gives the protein CASSSGRAEAFF.

This clonotype has more than one count but fewer than ten. The V call is TRBV5-4, the J call TRBJ2-5; D unresolved. This CDR3 has 14 amino acids. Per germline, CDR1 SGHNT and CDR2 YYREEE (reference sequence). The V and J ends lost 3 bases and 2 bases respectively, with 11 bases between them. The CDR3 DNA sequence: TGTGCCAGCAGCTCAGGCGGCGCGCAAGAGACCCAGTACTTC. Translation gives CASSSGGAQETQYF.

J is TRBJ2-4 and V is TRBV18; TRBD1 aligns across 7 bases. The CDR3 runs to 18 residues. Germline V gene data show CDR1 as KGHSH and CDR2 as LQKENI. The J segment lost 0 bases and the V segment lost 3 bases, leaving 11 bases of the junction unmatched. The CDR3 loop reads CASSPSRDSILAKNIQYF. CDR3 nucleotides: TGTGCCAGCTCACCGTCCCGGGACAGTATACTAGCCAAAAACATTCAGTACTTC. Looking up the rest from reference TRBV18 and TRBJ2-4 gives the full variable domain: NAGVMQNPRHLVRRRGQEARLRCSPMKGHSHVYWYRQLPEEGLKFMVYLQKENIIDESGMPKERFSAEFPKEGPSILRIQQVVRGDSAAYFCASSPSRDSILAKNIQYFGAGTRLSVL.